Shown below are 13 T cell receptor beta chains from a single sample sequenced in a study of CD8+CD57+ T cells in acquired aplastic anemia. The use of genomic DNA as template underpinned the TCR beta VDJ and CDR3 profiling. TCRdb reprocessed the reads via MiXCR and lists one record per CDR3 protein. The data show 300,000 or so distinct CDR3 sequences, approximately 58% seen once. Patients selected for sequencing had displayed CD8+CD57+ cell expansion by flow cytometry. The source material was sorted CD4+, CD8+, or CD8+CD57+ T cells (not recorded which) from PBMCs. The receptor source for this set is a human donor with aplastic anemia.

This clonotype was seen a single time. The chain combines TRBV5-1 with TRBJ1-2, with D hard to call. The CDR3 runs 12 residues. Germline-derived CDR1 and CDR2 are SGHRS and YFSETQ. Trimming pared 4 bases from V and 2 bases from J, leaving 6 bases between. CDR3 amino acids: CASSAQNYGYTF. CDR3 coding DNA: TGCGCCAGCAGCGCACAAAACTATGGCTACACCTTC.

This clonotype has a count of ten or more. V usage is TRBV24-1 and J usage is TRBJ2-7; D not certain. There are 16 residues in the CDR3. Germline V gene data show CDR1 as KGHDR and CDR2 as SFDVKD. Trimming left V 4 bases short and J 6 bases short, with 21 bases between. The DNA for the CDR3 is TGTGCCACCAGTGACCCCCCTCCCCTTCTAGGCTGCGAGCAGTACTTC. Translated: CATSDPPPLLGCEQYF.

Notes on this clonotype: The junction departs from germline at one end; a sequencing error may be responsible. This chain joins TRBV11-3 and TRBJ2-5, with D possibly TRBD2 on 6 matching bases. The CDR3 is 15 amino acids. The germline CDR1 and CDR2 sequences are SGHNT and YENEEA. CDR3 in DNA: TGTGCCAGCAGCTTAGGCGGGAACAGACAACAGACCCGGTACTTC. This codes for CASSLGGNRQQTRYF.

This chain joins TRBV19 and TRBJ2-5; 8 bases are shared with TRBD2. CDR1 and CDR2 (germline): LNHDA, SQIVND (reference sequence). This CDR3 is 13 amino acids long. Trimming took 7 bases from V and 2 from J; bases not matched to a gene: 3. The CDR3 region is CASIERGQETQYF. Written as DNA, the CDR3 is TGTGCCAGTATAGAGCGGGGGCAAGAGACCCAGTACTTC.

The chain recombines TRBV7-8 with TRBJ1-1; 10 bases are a match to TRBD1. The germline gives CDR1 SGHVS, CDR2 FQNEAQ. V lost 3 bases to trimming and J lost 5 bases; unmatched junction nucleotides: 6. The CDR3 loop spans 15 amino acids. In DNA, the CDR3 is TGTGCCAGCAGCTTGACAGGGGGCGATTGGACTGAAGCTTTCTTT. The encoded protein is CASSLTGGDWTEAFF.

This clonotype was detected ten times or more. The genes are TRBV4-1 and TRBJ1-2; D is ambiguous. The germline V and J ends were trimmed by 0 bases and 5 bases, with 7 bases remaining between them. The CDR3 covers 13 residues. Germline V CDR1 and CDR2: MGHRA, YSYEKL. The CDR3 nucleotides read TGCGCCAGCAGCCAAGACACAGTATATGGCTACACCTTC. Translation gives CASSQDTVYGYTF.

The chain recombines TRBV2 with TRBJ2-7, with D possibly TRBD1 on 6 matching bases. The CDR3 extends over 15 amino acids. Trimming pared 4 bases from V and 2 bases from J, leaving 15 bases between. In germline, CDR1 is SNHLY, CDR2 FYNNEI. CDR3: CASSVRQGLTYEQYF. The CDR3 coding sequence is TGTGCCAGCAGTGTCCGGCAGGGGTTAACCTACGAGCAGTACTTC.

This clonotype showed up many times. This chain links TRBV5-5 with TRBJ2-1; D is undetermined. Trimming stripped 2 bases from V and 4 bases from J, with 13 bases between. The CDR3 length is 15 residues. Germline V gene lookup returns CDR1 SGHKS and CDR2 YYEKEE (reference sequence). The CDR3 nucleotides are TGTGCCAGCAGCTTCGAAGGGTTAGGGTACAATGAGCAGTTCTTC. Translating it yields CASSFEGLGYNEQFF.

This clonotype was observed a few times. The rearrangement links TRBV4-1 to TRBJ1-5; weak D call: TRBD1 (5 bases). V lost 0 bases and J lost 9, with 12 bases in between. Germline V gives CDR1 MGHRA, CDR2 YSYEKL. This CDR3 has 14 amino acids. The CDR3 is CASSQEGVTSPQHF. In DNA form, the CDR3 reads TGCGCCAGCAGCCAAGAGGGGGTAACTTCGCCCCAGCATTTT.

This clonotype was seen repeatedly, ten times or more. The V and J genes are TRBV20-1 and TRBJ2-5, with TRBD2 matching over 9 bases. This CDR3 has 15 residues. Germline V CDR1 and CDR2: DFQATT, SNEGSKA (reference sequence). V lost 0 bases and J lost 5; bases outside the gene matches: 7. The CDR3 spells CSARDGTSPFETQYF. Written as DNA, the CDR3 is TGCAGTGCTAGAGATGGGACTAGCCCGTTTGAGACCCAGTACTTC.

This chain uses TRBV7-8 with TRBJ1-3, with D unresolved. The CDR3 runs to 16 residues. Germline CDR1 reads SGHVS; CDR2 reads FQNEAQ. V lost 1 base to trimming and J lost 0 bases, with 10 bases between them. In DNA, the CDR3 is TGTGCCAGCAGCTTAGGTACGGGCAACTCTGGAAACACCATATATTTT. It codes for CASSLGTGNSGNTIYF. The variable domain in full, completed from reference TRBV7-8 and TRBJ1-3, reads GAGVSQSPRYKVAKRGQDVALRCDPISGHVSLFWYQQALGQGPEFLTYFQNEAQLDKSGLPSDRFFAERPEGSVSTLKIQRTQQEDSAVYLCASSLGTGNSGNTIYFGEGSWLTVV.

The CDR3 region has the DNA TGTGCCAGCAGCTTAGGGACTAGCGGGATTGATTGGAATGAGCAGTTCTTC. Its translation: CASSLGTSGIDWNEQFF. This rearrangement joins TRBV7-8 to TRBJ2-1; 12 bases are shared with TRBD2. The germline V gene encodes CDR1 SGHVS and CDR2 FQNEAQ. CDR3 length equals 17 residues. The V and J ends lost 1 base and 7 bases, in that order; junction bases with no gene match: 8.

The gene calls are TRBV5-5 and TRBJ2-1; D call uncertain. The CDR3 runs to 12 residues. The V end lost 0 bases, the J end lost 16 bases, and 14 bases lay between the germline ends. Per the germline V gene, CDR1 is SGHKS and CDR2 is YYEKEE (reference sequence). CDR3 region: CASSLGNIDQFF. The CDR3 DNA reads as TGTGCCAGCAGCTTGGGGAACATCGATCAATTCTTC.